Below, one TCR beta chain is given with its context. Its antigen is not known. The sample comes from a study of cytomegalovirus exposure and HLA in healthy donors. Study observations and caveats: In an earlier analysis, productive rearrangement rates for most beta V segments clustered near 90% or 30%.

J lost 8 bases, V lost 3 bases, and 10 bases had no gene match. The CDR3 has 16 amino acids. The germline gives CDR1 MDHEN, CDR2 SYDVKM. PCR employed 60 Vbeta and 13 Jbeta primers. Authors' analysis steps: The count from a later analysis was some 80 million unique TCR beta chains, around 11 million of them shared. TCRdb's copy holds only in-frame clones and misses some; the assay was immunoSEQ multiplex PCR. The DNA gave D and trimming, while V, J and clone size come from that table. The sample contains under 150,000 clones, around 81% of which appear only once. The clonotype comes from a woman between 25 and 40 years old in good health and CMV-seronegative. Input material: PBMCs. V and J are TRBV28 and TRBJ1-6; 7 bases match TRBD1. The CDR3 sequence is CASSFLGGALDSPLHF. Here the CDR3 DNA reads TGTGCCAGCAGTTTCTTAGGGGGCGCGTTAGATTCACCCCTCCACTTT.